This T cell receptor (beta chain) comes out of a study of T cell repertoires in cytomegalovirus infection. Study details: HLA-B-restricted CMV epitopes that are well studied, plus recently identified HLA-C-restricted ones, were used by the study. A matching HLA type, together with CMV infection, was signaled by public TCR beta signatures. Whole-study results and caveats: Across the ex vivo response, the dominant clonotypes were HLA-C-restricted CMV-specific TCR beta clonotypes. CMV carriers with the relevant HLA were identified by cumulative public TCR beta family frequency.

TCRdb used MiXCR to reprocess the reads, holding one entry per CDR3 protein. The sample shows approximately 270,000 distinct CDR3 sequences, roughly 21% of them seen only once. This CDR3 comprises 16 residues. CDR1 and CDR2 from the germline V gene are DFQATT and SNEGSKA (reference sequence). V gave up 1 base and J gave up 0 bases, with 15 bases separating them. In the case of this clonotype: Its antigen is unknown.

The J gene is TRBJ2-5, the V gene TRBV20-1, with D possibly being TRBD2 (5 bases). This receptor was obtained from a human donor in good health (CMV status not recorded). Some clones in this sample may be carry-over from other donors' samples. Sequencing was performed on cultured PBMCs, taken from culture after CMV antigen stimulation. The CDR3 DNA reads TGCAGTGCTAGAGGTTGGGAGCGGATGTACCAAGAGACCCAGTACTTC. Translated: CSARGWERMYQETQYF.